The rows below give T cell receptor beta chains drawn from one sample of a study of blood T cells in healthy people across ages. TCRdb re-called the 5' RACE reads through MiXCR, storing one row per CDR3 protein. The sample carries over 1,500,000 distinct CDR3 sequences, about 50% recorded once. The sample taken for sequencing was blood. All receptors derive from a woman aged 40 to 55 in good health. CDR3s include the opening cysteine and the closing phenylalanine or tryptophan. A D gene is named only where the DNA matches it firmly. Not every row has a clone size; where given, it reads once, few, many or a size class.

D: NA
V: TRBV6-5
size: NA
J: TRBJ1-4
DNA: TGTGCCAGCAGTTACTCGAGAACGGGTGAAAAACTGTTTTTT
CDR3: CASSYSRTGEKLFF

D: TRBD1
V: TRBV20-1
size: NA
J: TRBJ1-6
DNA: TGCAGTGCACTGGGACAGGGGCGGCGGGTTTCACCCCTCCACTTT
CDR3: CSALGQGRRVSPLHF

D: TRBD1
V: TRBV9
size: NA
J: TRBJ2-7
DNA: TGTGCCAGCAGGGAGACAGGGTCGGACGAGCAGTACTTC
CDR3: CASRETGSDEQYF

D: TRBD2
V: TRBV20-1
size: once
J: TRBJ2-1
DNA: TGCAGTGCTAGGAACGCAGCGGGGGGGGACAATGAGCAGTTCTTC
CDR3: CSARNAAGGDNEQFF

D: NA
V: TRBV5-1
size: NA
J: TRBJ1-5
DNA: TGCGCCAGCAGCTCGGACGGAGACAATCAGCCCCAGCATTTT
CDR3: CASSSDGDNQPQHF

D: NA
V: TRBV5-1
size: NA
J: TRBJ1-2
DNA: TGCGCCAGCAGCTCGACTCGGGACACCTATGGCTACACCTTC
CDR3: CASSSTRDTYGYTF

D: NA
V: TRBV5-1
size: NA
J: TRBJ2-1
DNA: TGCGCCAGCAGTTCGACGGATGGAGGGGATGAGCAGTTCTTC
CDR3: CASSSTDGGDEQFF

D: NA
V: TRBV9
size: NA
J: TRBJ2-5
DNA: TGTGCCAGCAGCGTAGGCTGGGGTCGAGAGACCCAGTACTTC
CDR3: CASSVGWGRETQYF

D: TRBD1
V: TRBV7-3
size: NA
J: TRBJ2-1
DNA: TGTGCCAGCAGCTCCCGGGACAGCAAGAATGAGCAGTTCTTC
CDR3: CASSSRDSKNEQFF

D: NA
V: TRBV7-8
size: few
J: TRBJ2-3
DNA: TGTGCCAGCAGCTTGGGACAAGAGGATACGCAGTATTTT
CDR3: CASSLGQEDTQYF

D: NA
V: TRBV4-1
size: NA
J: TRBJ2-5
DNA: TGCGCCAGCAGCCAAGCGGTTCTCGCCTACCCTTTGGCGGAGACCCAGTACTTC
CDR3: CASSQAVLAYPLAETQYF

D: TRBD2
V: TRBV11-2
size: NA
J: TRBJ2-5
DNA: TGTGCCAGCAGCCCTACTAGCGGGGCCCACCAAGAGACCCAGTACTTC
CDR3: CASSPTSGAHQETQYF

D: TRBD1
V: TRBV20-1
size: once
J: TRBJ1-5
DNA: TGCAGTGCTAGTGACGTCGGACAGGGCGGGCAGCCCCAGCATTTT
CDR3: CSASDVGQGGQPQHF

D: TRBD2
V: TRBV20-1
size: NA
J: TRBJ2-5
DNA: TGCAGTGCTAGCGAAACTAGCGGGGGGCGGGAGACCCAGTACTTC
CDR3: CSASETSGGRETQYF

D: TRBD2
V: TRBV9
size: NA
J: TRBJ2-1
DNA: TGTGCCAGCAGCGTAGGTGCTAGCGGTAACAATGAGCAGTTCTTC
CDR3: CASSVGASGNNEQFF

D: TRBD2
V: TRBV20-1
size: NA
J: TRBJ2-7
DNA: TGCAGTGCGACCGGACTAGCGGGCTACGAGCAGTACTTC
CDR3: CSATGLAGYEQYF

D: NA
V: TRBV21-1
size: few
J: TRBJ2-7
DNA: TGTGCCAGCAGCAAGGTCCGGGACACTTCCTACGAGCAGTACTTC
CDR3: CASSKVRDTSYEQYF

D: TRBD2
V: TRBV3-1
size: few
J: TRBJ2-1
DNA: TGTGCCAGCAGCCAATACTTAGCGGGGGGCCGTACTGAGCAGTTCTTC
CDR3: CASSQYLAGGRTEQFF

D: TRBD2
V: TRBV4-2
size: NA
J: TRBJ2-3
DNA: TGTGCCAGCAGCCCGCGACTAGCGGGGACTAGCACAGATACGCAGTATTTT
CDR3: CASSPRLAGTSTDTQYF

D: NA
V: TRBV20-1
size: NA
J: TRBJ1-2
DNA: TGCAGTGCTAGTGTGGGGGGCCATGGCTACACCTTC
CDR3: CSASVGGHGYTF

D: TRBD1
V: TRBV14
size: NA
J: TRBJ2-7
DNA: TGTGCCAGCAGCCAAGCGACAGGGATTGGATACAATGAGCAGTACTTC
CDR3: CASSQATGIGYNEQYF

D: NA
V: TRBV7-2
size: many
J: TRBJ1-2
DNA: TGTGCCAGCAGCTCGCGGGACGGGTATGGCTACACCTTC
CDR3: CASSSRDGYGYTF

D: NA
V: TRBV7-2
size: few
J: TRBJ1-5
DNA: TGTGCCAGCAGCTTAGGAGCCCTTCAGCCCCAGCATTTT
CDR3: CASSLGALQPQHF

D: NA
V: TRBV7-9
size: few
J: TRBJ2-5
DNA: TGTGCCAGCAGCTTGCATAGCGCCGAGACCCAGTACTTC
CDR3: CASSLHSAETQYF

D: TRBD1
V: TRBV18
size: NA
J: TRBJ2-1
DNA: TGTGCCAGCTCACCATCCGGGACAGGGAGAGGCGATGAGCAGTTCTTC
CDR3: CASSPSGTGRGDEQFF

D: NA
V: TRBV6-1
size: NA
J: TRBJ2-3
DNA: TGTGCCAGCAAGAGAGATACGCAGTATTTT
CDR3: CASKRDTQYF

D: NA
V: TRBV5-4
size: NA
J: TRBJ2-5
DNA: TGTGCCAGCAGCTTGGCTAGGACCTCCCAAGGAGAGACCCAGTACTTC
CDR3: CASSLARTSQGETQYF

D: NA
V: TRBV2
size: many
J: TRBJ2-6
DNA: TGTGCCAGCCACAGGCTCTCTGGGGCCAACGTCCTGACTTTC
CDR3: CASHRLSGANVLTF

D: NA
V: TRBV6-2/TRBV6-3
size: many
J: TRBJ2-4
DNA: TGTGCCAGCAGTTCCGGCGGAGCCAAAAACATTCAGTACTTC
CDR3: CASSSGGAKNIQYF

D: NA
V: TRBV7-2
size: few
J: TRBJ2-5
DNA: TGTGCCAGCAGCTTAGGCCCAACCCCACAGGAGACCCAGTACTTC
CDR3: CASSLGPTPQETQYF

D: NA
V: TRBV19
size: NA
J: TRBJ2-4
DNA: TGTGCCAGTAGTCCCCTTCAAGTACTAGCCAAAAACATTCAGTACTTC
CDR3: CASSPLQVLAKNIQYF

D: NA
V: TRBV12-3/TRBV12-4
size: NA
J: TRBJ2-6
DNA: TGTACCAGCATCTTGAGTGGGGCCAACGTCCTGACTTTC
CDR3: CTSILSGANVLTF

D: NA
V: TRBV28
size: once
J: TRBJ1-1
DNA: TGTGCCAGCAGAGCCGGGGGAGGGACTGAAGCTTTCTTT
CDR3: CASRAGGGTEAFF

D: NA
V: TRBV20-1
size: NA
J: TRBJ1-5
DNA: TGCAGTGCGTCAAGGGGGGATGATCAGCCCCAGCATTTT
CDR3: CSASRGDDQPQHF

D: NA
V: TRBV12-3/TRBV12-4
size: few
J: TRBJ1-2
DNA: TGTGCCAGCAGTTATGGCTACACCTTC
CDR3: CASSYGYTF

D: NA
V: TRBV29-1
size: NA
J: TRBJ1-2
DNA: TGCAGCGTTGGAGGGCTAGCTAACTATGGCTACACCTTC
CDR3: CSVGGLANYGYTF

D: NA
V: TRBV28
size: NA
J: TRBJ2-7
DNA: TGTGCCAGCAGTATTGGGCGGGCAAAAGTCTCCTACGAGCAGTACTTC
CDR3: CASSIGRAKVSYEQYF

D: NA
V: TRBV4-3
size: NA
J: TRBJ2-3
DNA: TGCGCCAGCAGCCAAGTGGGTCAGAGGAGTACAGATACGCAGTATTTT
CDR3: CASSQVGQRSTDTQYF

D: TRBD1
V: TRBV25-1
size: NA
J: TRBJ2-2
DNA: TGTGCCAGCAGTGAGTTTGGACAGGCGAACACCGGGGAGCTGTTTTTT
CDR3: CASSEFGQANTGELFF

D: TRBD2
V: TRBV9
size: NA
J: TRBJ2-1
DNA: TGTGCCAGCTCCATAGCGGGGGGGCTAGACAATGAGCAGTTCTTC
CDR3: CASSIAGGLDNEQFF

D: NA
V: TRBV18
size: NA
J: TRBJ2-3
DNA: TGTGCCAGCTCACCCTCCCGAGGTTCGGGCACAGATACGCAGTATTTT
CDR3: CASSPSRGSGTDTQYF

D: TRBD2
V: TRBV6-2/TRBV6-3
size: NA
J: TRBJ2-5
DNA: TGTGCCAGCAGTTACGTAGCGGGGTTAGGCGAGACCCAGTACTTC
CDR3: CASSYVAGLGETQYF

D: NA
V: TRBV6-6
size: NA
J: TRBJ2-3
DNA: TGTGCCAGCAGGTACTCGGAAACAGATACGCAGTATTTT
CDR3: CASRYSETDTQYF